The table lists the clone carrying this TCR beta chain with many counts. Unique molecular identifiers were used in preparing the TCRbeta library. TCRdb reprocessed the PCR reads with MiXCR, giving one entry per CDR3 protein. The sample lists about 400,000 distinct CDR3 sequences; approximately 20% were seen once. CDR1 is SEHNR, CDR2 FQNEAQ, per germline (reference sequence). The CDR3 spans 12 residues. V shed 8 bases and J 2 bases; nucleotides not matched to a gene: 2. These data belong to a study of T-cell reconstitution after alpha-beta-depleted transplantation in children. The TCR originated in a human donor who donated a stem cell graft to a child with acute myeloid leukemia. V and J are TRBV7-9 and TRBJ2-5; the match to TRBD1 covers 7 bases. Specimen: PBMCs from the stem cell graft donor, collected from the stem cell graft. The CDR3 protein is CASGDSQETQYF. The CDR3 bases are TGTGCCAGCGGGGACAGTCAAGAGACCCAGTACTTC.